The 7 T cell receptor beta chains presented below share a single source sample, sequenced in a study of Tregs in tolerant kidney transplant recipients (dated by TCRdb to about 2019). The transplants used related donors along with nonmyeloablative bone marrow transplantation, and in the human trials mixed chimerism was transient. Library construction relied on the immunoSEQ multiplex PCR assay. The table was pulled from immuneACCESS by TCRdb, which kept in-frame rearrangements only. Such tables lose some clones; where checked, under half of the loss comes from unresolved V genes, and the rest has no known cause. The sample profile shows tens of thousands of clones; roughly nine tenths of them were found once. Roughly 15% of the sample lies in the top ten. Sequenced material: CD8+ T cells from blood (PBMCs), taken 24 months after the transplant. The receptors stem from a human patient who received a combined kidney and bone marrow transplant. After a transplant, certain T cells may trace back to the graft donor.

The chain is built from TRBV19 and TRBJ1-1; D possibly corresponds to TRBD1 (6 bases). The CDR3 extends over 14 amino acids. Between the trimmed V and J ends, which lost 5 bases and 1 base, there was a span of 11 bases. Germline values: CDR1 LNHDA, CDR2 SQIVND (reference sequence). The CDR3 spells CASSPGTPNTEAFF. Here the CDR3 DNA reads TGTGCCAGTAGTCCAGGGACACCGAACACTGAAGCTTTCTTT.

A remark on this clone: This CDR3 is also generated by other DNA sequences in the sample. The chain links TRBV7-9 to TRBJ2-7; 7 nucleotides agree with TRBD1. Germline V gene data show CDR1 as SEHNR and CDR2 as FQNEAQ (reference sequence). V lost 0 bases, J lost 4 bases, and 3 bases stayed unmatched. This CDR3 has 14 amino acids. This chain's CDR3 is CASSLAGQQYEQYF. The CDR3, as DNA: TGTGCCAGCAGCTTAGCGGGACAGCAGTACGAGCAGTACTTC.

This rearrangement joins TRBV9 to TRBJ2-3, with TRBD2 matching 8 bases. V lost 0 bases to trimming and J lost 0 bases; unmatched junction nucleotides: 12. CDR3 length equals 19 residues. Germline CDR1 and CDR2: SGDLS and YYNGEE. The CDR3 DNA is TGTGCCAGCAGCGTAGGTTTAAGCGGGAGTTATTATAGCACAGATACGCAGTATTTT. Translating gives CASSVGLSGSYYSTDTQYF.

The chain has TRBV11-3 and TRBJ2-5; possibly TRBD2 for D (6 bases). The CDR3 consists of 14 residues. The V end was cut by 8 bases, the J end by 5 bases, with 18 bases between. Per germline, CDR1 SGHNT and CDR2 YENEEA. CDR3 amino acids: CASFTLGREETQYF. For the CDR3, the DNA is TGTGCCAGCTTTACCCTCGGGAGAGAGGAGACCCAGTACTTC.

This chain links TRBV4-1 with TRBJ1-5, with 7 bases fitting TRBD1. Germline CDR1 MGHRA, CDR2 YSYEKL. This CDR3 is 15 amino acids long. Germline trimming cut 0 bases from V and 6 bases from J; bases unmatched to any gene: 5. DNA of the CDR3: TGCGCCAGCAGCCAAGACGGTCAGGGGGGTCAGCCCCAGCATTTT. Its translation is CASSQDGQGGQPQHF.

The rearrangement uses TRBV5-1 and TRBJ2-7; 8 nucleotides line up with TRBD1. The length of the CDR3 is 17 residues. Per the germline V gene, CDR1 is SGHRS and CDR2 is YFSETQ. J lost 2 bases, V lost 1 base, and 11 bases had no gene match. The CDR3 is CASSLLGQGASPYEQYF. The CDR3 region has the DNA TGCGCCAGCAGCTTGTTAGGGCAGGGGGCGTCCCCCTACGAGCAGTACTTC.

The CDR3 DNA is TGTGCCAGCAGCGTAGCCGAAGACATACCGGAAAACTACGAGCAGTACTTC. Its translation is CASSVAEDIPENYEQYF. The chain is built from TRBV9 and TRBJ2-7, with D unclear. Germline V gene sequence: CDR1 SGDLS, CDR2 YYNGEE. The V and J ends lost 0 bases and 3 bases respectively, with 19 bases between them. The CDR3 is made up of 17 amino acids.